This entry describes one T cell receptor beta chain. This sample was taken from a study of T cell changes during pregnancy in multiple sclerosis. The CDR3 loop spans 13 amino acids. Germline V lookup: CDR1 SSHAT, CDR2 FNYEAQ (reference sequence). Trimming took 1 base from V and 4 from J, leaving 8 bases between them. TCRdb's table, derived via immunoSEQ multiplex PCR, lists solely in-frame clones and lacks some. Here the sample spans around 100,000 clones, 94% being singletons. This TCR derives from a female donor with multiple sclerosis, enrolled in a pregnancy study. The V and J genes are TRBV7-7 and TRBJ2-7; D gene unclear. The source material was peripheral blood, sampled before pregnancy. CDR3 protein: CASSLGRTYEQYF. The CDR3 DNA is TGTGCCAGCAGCTTAGGCCGCACATACGAGCAGTACTTC. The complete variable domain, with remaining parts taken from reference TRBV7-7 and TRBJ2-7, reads GAGVSQSPRYKVTKRGQDVTLRCDPISSHATLYWYQQALGQGPEFLTYFNYEAQPDKSGLPSDRFSAERPEGSISTLTIQRTEQRDSAMYRCASSLGRTYEQYFGPGTRLTVT.